The entry below gives a single TCR beta chain sequence along with its context. As yet, its antigen is unknown. This table comes from immunoSEQ multiplex PCR, and its TCRdb copy is limited to in-frame clones, with some not included. This table has more than 95,000 clones, around nine tenths appearing once. This entry comes from a study of T cell responses to AZD1222 COVID-19 vaccine. Findings and limits, study-wide: Clonal diversity may have been underestimated in mostly white British donors.

The CDR3 length is 13 residues. CDR1 and CDR2 (germline): MDHEN, SYDVKM. V dropped 6 bases and J dropped 7 bases, with 15 bases sitting between them. Here the sequenced sample was peripheral blood, taken 28 days after the second AZD1222 dose. The sequence derives from an adult who received the AZD1222 COVID-19 vaccine. V and J are TRBV28 and TRBJ2-5; TRBD1 or TRBD2 may be the D gene (5 bases each). The CDR3 DNA is TGTGCCAGCAGCTCCGGGACCCTGAGGACCCAGTACTTC. As protein: CASSSGTLRTQYF. The whole variable domain, remainder taken from reference TRBV28 and TRBJ2-5, is DVKVTQSSRYLVKRTGEKVFLECVQDMDHENMFWYRQDPGLGLRLIYFSYDVKMKEKGDIPEGYSVSREKKERFSLILESASTNQTSMYLCASSSGTLRTQYFGPGTRLLVL.